The 26 T cell receptor beta chains presented below share a single source sample, sequenced in a study of T cell responses to AZD1222 COVID-19 vaccine. Produced via immunoSEQ multiplex PCR; TCRdb's table is partial and in-frame only. Among about 83,000 clones listed, 86% were seen once. The sequencing used peripheral blood, collected on day 0 of AZD1222 vaccination. The receptors originated from an adult in good health.

For the CDR3, the DNA is TGTGCCAGCAGTGACCAGGGGTACGGTTCACCCCTCCACTTT. This encodes CASSDQGYGSPLHF. The J gene is TRBJ1-6, the V gene TRBV2; TRBD1 is a possible D gene (6 bases). Looked up from germline, CDR1 is SNHLY and CDR2 is FYNNEI. This CDR3 region has 14 residues. V lost 3 bases and J lost 9, with 12 bases in between.

The gene calls are TRBV7-2 and TRBJ1-2; 8 bases are shared with TRBD1. The V gene's germline CDR1 is SGHTA and CDR2 FQGNSA. J gave up 8 bases and V 2 bases, and 10 bases lay outside the gene matches. The CDR3 loop spans 15 amino acids. This CDR3 is CASSLSSAGGQGYTF. DNA for the CDR3: TGTGCCAGCAGCTTATCCTCGGCAGGGGGCCAGGGCTACACCTTC.

The sample holds one count of this clone. The chain is built from TRBV5-6 and TRBJ1-5; D gene ambiguous. This CDR3 has 15 amino acids. CDR1 and CDR2 (germline): SGHDT, YYEEEE. Trimming cost V 0 bases and J 0 bases, with 7 bases left between them. This CDR3 is CASSLGWNSNQPQHF. For the CDR3, the DNA is TGTGCCAGCAGCTTGGGGTGGAATAGCAATCAGCCCCAGCATTTT. Full variable domain (missing parts from reference TRBV5-6 and TRBJ1-5): DAGVTQSPTHLIKTRGQQVTLRCSPKSGHDTVSWYQQALGQGPQFIFQYYEEEERQRGNFPDRFSGHQFPNYSSELNVNALLLGDSALYLCASSLGWNSNQPQHFGDGTRLSIL.

This chain uses TRBV5-1 with TRBJ2-7, with 8 bases aligning to TRBD2. This CDR3 is 16 amino acids long. The junction had 10 bases not matched to a gene; V was cut back by 3 bases and J by 2 bases. Germline loops: CDR1 SGHRS, CDR2 YFSETQ. The DNA of the CDR3 is TGCGCCAGCAGCTGGACCCTAGCGGGCCCCCCCTACGAGCAGTACTTC. Its protein is CASSWTLAGPPYEQYF.

J is TRBJ2-5 and V is TRBV6-5, with D possibly TRBD2 on 6 matching bases. Germline V lookup: CDR1 MNHEY, CDR2 SVGAGI. The CDR3 sequence is 14 residues long. Trimming removed 6 bases from V and 4 bases from J, with 15 bases in between. DNA for the CDR3: TGTGCCAGCAGCCGTAGCGGAGGGGCAGAGACCCAGTACTTC. Protein product: CASSRSGGAETQYF.

This clone turned up a few times. The V and J genes are TRBV28 and TRBJ1-2; the match to TRBD1 covers 9 bases. Losses at the gene ends were 4 bases for V and 3 bases for J; bases not matched to a gene: 6. CDR3 length: 15 residues. Looked up from germline, CDR1 is MDHEN and CDR2 is SYDVKM. The CDR3 bases are TGTGCCAGCAGTTCCGGACAGGGGAGCTACTATGGCTACACCTTC. Encoded protein: CASSSGQGSYYGYTF.

The J gene is TRBJ1-6, the V gene TRBV19; D remains unclear. Per germline, CDR1 LNHDA and CDR2 SQIVND (reference sequence). The CDR3 loop spans 14 amino acids. The V end was cut by 7 bases, the J end by 7 bases, with 14 bases between. The DNA for the CDR3 is TGTGCCAGTACCGAGACCCGGGCCAATTCACCCCTCCACTTT. It translates to CASTETRANSPLHF.

The chain links TRBV2 to TRBJ1-1; tentative D call: TRBD1 (5 bases). The CDR3 has 13 amino acids. Germline CDR1 and CDR2: SNHLY and FYNNEI. The V end was cut by 6 bases, the J end by 2 bases, with 10 bases between. The CDR3 region is CASRPDRNTEAFF. DNA of the CDR3: TGTGCCAGCAGGCCCGACAGAAACACTGAAGCTTTCTTT. The complete variable domain, with remaining parts taken from reference TRBV2 and TRBJ1-1, reads EPEVTQTPSHQVTQMGQEVILRCVPISNHLYFYWYRQILGQKVEFLVSFYNNEISEKSEIFDDQFSVERPDGSNFTLKIRSTKLEDSAMYFCASRPDRNTEAFFGQGTRLTVV.

This rearrangement joins TRBV9 to TRBJ1-1, with 7 positions matching TRBD1. CDR1 is SGDLS, CDR2 YYNGEE, per germline. Trimming cost V 0 bases and J 3 bases; bases outside gene matches: 8. The CDR3 is made up of 16 amino acids. For the CDR3, the DNA is TGTGCCAGCAGCGTAGTTATGACAGGGAGGGACACTGAAGCTTTCTTT. Residues: CASSVVMTGRDTEAFF.

The J gene is TRBJ1-1, the V gene TRBV6-5, with D maybe TRBD1 (5 bases). The CDR3 runs to 14 residues. Germline-derived CDR1 and CDR2 are MNHEY and SVGAGI. V was trimmed by 7 bases and J by 4 bases, leaving 16 bases between them. The CDR3, as DNA: TGTGCCAGCACCTTGGGGAGGGGCGGCACTGAAGCTTTCTTT. It specifies CASTLGRGGTEAFF.

The count of this clone is one. The chain combines TRBV5-4 with TRBJ1-4; 10 nucleotides match TRBD1. The length of the CDR3 is 14 residues. V lost 4 bases and J lost 7; bases outside the gene matches: 4. Germline V CDR1 and CDR2: SGHNT, YYREEE (reference sequence). The CDR3 here is CASSRDRGREKLFF. The CDR3 nucleotides are TGTGCCAGCAGCCGGGACAGGGGCCGTGAAAAACTGTTTTTT.

The chain uses TRBV12-5 and TRBJ2-1; D uncertain. Germline V lookup: CDR1 LGHNT, CDR2 FRNRAP. This CDR3 spans 15 amino acids. The V and J ends lost 5 bases and 1 base respectively, with 12 bases between them. CDR3 residues: CASGQGRLSYNEQFF. The DNA for the CDR3 is TGTGCTAGTGGTCAAGGGCGTCTGTCCTACAATGAGCAGTTCTTC.

The chain joins TRBV18 to TRBJ2-7; D is uncertain. Looked up from germline, CDR1 is KGHSH and CDR2 is LQKENI. CDR3 length: 14 residues. Trimming pared 0 bases from V and 3 bases from J, leaving 9 bases between. CDR3: CASSPPGSHYEQYF. The DNA for the CDR3 is TGTGCCAGCTCACCACCGGGATCCCACTACGAGCAGTACTTC.

The rearrangement links TRBV7-2 to TRBJ2-2; D not certain. The CDR3 runs 15 residues. Trimming took off 5 bases at V and 5 bases at J, with 15 bases between the two ends. The germline gives CDR1 SGHTA, CDR2 FQGNSA. Here the CDR3 DNA reads TGTGCCAGCAGCCCTCCCTCAACGAGGACCGGGGAGCTGTTTTTT. Its translation is CASSPPSTRTGELFF.

This clone was observed a handful of times. The chain combines TRBV7-6 with TRBJ1-3; D remains unclear. V was shortened by 7 bases and J by 0 bases, with 13 bases between the two germline ends. This CDR3 spans 15 amino acids. Per the germline V gene, CDR1 is SGHVS and CDR2 is FNYEAQ. The CDR3 nucleotides are TGTGCCAGCACCCTTGGGCCCCTCTCTGGAAACACCATATATTTT. It is translated as CASTLGPLSGNTIYF.

This clone appeared once. V and J are TRBV12-5 and TRBJ1-2; D possibly corresponds to TRBD1 (5 bases). This CDR3 is 19 amino acids long. Germline V lookup: CDR1 LGHNT, CDR2 FRNRAP. The V and J ends lost 2 bases and 4 bases respectively, with 26 bases between them. CDR3 nucleotide sequence: TGTGCTAGTGGTTTGTCCCCGGGGCGCAGCGAACAACCCCGCTATGGCTACACCTTC. Translating it yields CASGLSPGRSEQPRYGYTF.

The J gene is TRBJ2-7, the V gene TRBV5-4; no clear D. Trimming removed 4 bases at V and 7 bases at J, with 9 bases between. CDR3 length: 11 amino acids. CDR1 is SGHNT, CDR2 YYREEE, per germline (reference sequence). This CDR3 is CASSLSGEQYF. In DNA, the CDR3 is TGTGCCAGCAGCCTTTCTGGAGAGCAGTACTTC.

Worth noting for this clone: One end of the junction varies from germline; a read error may be responsible. The rearrangement links TRBV7-7 to TRBJ2-5; tentative D call: TRBD1 (6 bases). Germline V CDR1 and CDR2: SSHAT, FNYEAQ (reference sequence). The CDR3 is 15 residues long. The CDR3 sequence is CASSATGTREETQYF. CDR3 nucleotides: TGTGCTAGCAGCGCTACCGGGACACGAGAAGAGACCCAGTACTTC.

The chain has TRBV2 and TRBJ1-1, with D possibly matching TRBD1 (5 bases). Trimming took 0 bases from V and 11 from J, leaving 10 bases between them. Germline values: CDR1 SNHLY, CDR2 FYNNEI. This CDR3 spans 12 amino acids. CDR3 in amino acids: CASSEAGGAAFF. CDR3 bases: TGTGCCAGCAGTGAAGCTGGAGGGGCCGCTTTCTTT.

V and J are TRBV10-3 and TRBJ2-7; a possible D gene is TRBD2 (5 bases). The V gene's germline CDR1 is ENHRY and CDR2 SYGVKD. The CDR3 runs 15 residues. Between the trimmed V and J ends, which lost 0 bases and 0 bases, there was a span of 9 bases. For the CDR3, the DNA is TGTGCCATCAGTGAGTCAAGCCGGGGCTCCTACGAGCAGTACTTC. Translating gives CAISESSRGSYEQYF.

This rearrangement joins TRBV13 to TRBJ2-5; 9 bases agree with TRBD2. The CDR3 is made up of 18 amino acids. CDR1 and CDR2 from the germline V gene are PRHDT and FYEKMQ (reference sequence). V shed 5 bases, J shed 5 bases, and the junction held 18 bases outside the gene matches. The CDR3 DNA is TGTGCCAGCAGCAGTACCCCGGGACTAGCAACTGGTGGGGAGACCCAGTACTTC. Amino acids: CASSSTPGLATGGETQYF.

CDR3 loop: CASSQASRGRETQYF. The CDR3 DNA follows: TGTGCCAGCAGCCAAGCCTCCAGGGGACGGGAGACCCAGTACTTC. This sequence joins TRBV3-1 (or the pseudogene TRBV3-2) and TRBJ2-5; D perhaps matches TRBD1 (6 bases). The CDR3 is 15 amino acids. Germline-derived CDR1 and CDR2 are LGHDT and YNNKEL (reference sequence). V gave up 1 base and J gave up 5 bases, with 14 bases separating them.

The chain couples TRBV7-6 to TRBJ1-3, with D unresolved. Germline V lookup: CDR1 SGHVS, CDR2 FNYEAQ. V was cut by 3 bases and J by 2 bases, with 11 bases left in between. This CDR3 region has 15 residues. The CDR3 spells CASSLLGRTGNTIYF. The CDR3 bases are TGTGCCAGCAGCTTGCTGGGTCGAACTGGAAACACCATATATTTT.

The chain combines TRBV5-6 with TRBJ2-5, with 10 bases aligning to TRBD1. Germline-derived CDR1 and CDR2 are SGHDT and YYEEEE. V lost 1 base to trimming and J lost 4 bases; unmatched junction nucleotides: 7. The CDR3 has 16 amino acids. The CDR3 nucleotides read TGTGCCAGCAGCTTGTCGCCGACAGGGGGCGGAGAGACCCAGTACTTC. The encoded protein is CASSLSPTGGGETQYF.

The chain has TRBV12-3 or TRBV12-4 and TRBJ2-2; D is ambiguous. CDR3 size: 13 residues. V was clipped by 6 bases and J by 4 bases, with 9 bases between them. The CDR3 sequence is CASSGSFTGELFF. DNA for the CDR3: TGTGCCAGCAGCGGAAGTTTCACCGGGGAGCTGTTTTTT.

The V gene is TRBV11-3, the J gene TRBJ1-2; D is unclear. Looked up from germline, CDR1 is SGHNT and CDR2 is YENEEA. Between the trimmed V and J ends, which lost 2 bases and 0 bases, there was a span of 10 bases. The CDR3 totals 15 residues. The CDR3 here is CASSLRETTNYGYTF. CDR3 DNA: TGTGCCAGCAGCTTAAGGGAGACGACTAACTATGGCTACACCTTC.